This T cell receptor (beta chain) was found in a study of regulatory T cells in long-lasting Graves disease. V lost 8 bases and J lost 4, with 14 bases in between. Germline V gives CDR1 SGHAT, CDR2 FQNNGV. The CDR3 totals 13 residues. Libraries of TCR beta came from iRepertoire HTBI primers plus Arm-PCR of CDR3 regions. TCRdb itself ran the multiplex PCR reads through MiXCR, one entry per CDR3 protein. The table shows some 220,000 distinct CDR3 sequences, with around 19% occurring only once. Remarks on this clonotype: Given a much more abundant clone one base away, this may be a read error.

Time point indicated: newly diagnosed GD, antithyroid drugs for less than 3 months. Scientists built the TCR library using RNA that was extracted from PBMCs. The data also belong to a second study, concerning T cells in Graves' hyperthyroidism and ophthalmopathy. That paper adds: The hyperthyroidism patients had all been newly diagnosed, and their disease duration was under 2 months. Their ages ranged from 18 to 65 years.

Sequenced material: peripheral blood mononuclear cells (PBMCs), taken at new diagnosis, from a patient treated with antithyroid drugs. This clonotype was obtained from a young woman with Graves disease. This chain links TRBV11-2 with TRBJ1-1, with D perhaps matching TRBD1 (6 bases). CDR3 loop: CASLRGVSTEAFF. As DNA, the CDR3 is TGTGCCAGCCTCAGGGGAGTGAGCACTGAAGCTTTCTTT. The variable domain in full, completed from reference TRBV11-2 and TRBJ1-1, reads EAGVAQSPRYKIIEKRQSVAFWCNPISGHATLYWYQQILGQGPKLLIQFQNNGVVDDSQLPKDRFSAERLKGVDSTLKIQPAKLEDSAVYLCASLRGVSTEAFFGQGTRLTVV.